This passage covers 22 T cell receptor beta chains from one sample sequenced in a study of Ad26.COV2.S vaccination and SARS-CoV-2 variants. The method was immunoSEQ multiplex PCR; TCRdb's version includes in-frame clones alone and lacks a portion of them. The sample contains fewer than 500,000 clones, 90% of which appear only once. Treatment noted: approximately 18 received Ad26.COV2.S at low or high dose, single or two shots; several received placebo; per-sample allocation not given. Material that was analyzed had been drawn on day 63 after the first vaccine or placebo injection. The sequenced sample was peripheral blood, obtained in a trial of Ad26.COV2.S vaccine versus placebo. The receptors here all came from a person between 18 and 60 years old who received the Ad26.COV2.S COVID-19 vaccine or a placebo.

This chain links TRBV6-1 with TRBJ2-7; D call uncertain. Germline loops: CDR1 MNHNS, CDR2 SASEGT. The CDR3 sequence is 15 residues long. V gave up 2 bases and J gave up 1 base, with 12 bases separating them. CDR3 residues: CASSELREISYEQYF. CDR3 bases: TGTGCCAGCAGTGAACTGAGAGAGATTTCCTACGAGCAGTACTTC.

The chain employs TRBV4-2 and TRBJ2-2; D not certain. V dropped 0 bases and J dropped 3 bases, with 11 bases sitting between them. Per germline, CDR1 LGHNA and CDR2 YNFKEQ. The CDR3 consists of 16 residues. The CDR3, as DNA: TGTGCCAGCAGCCAAGATTCCGACACTTACACCGGGGAGCTGTTTTTT. Translating it yields CASSQDSDTYTGELFF.

The chain carries TRBV25-1 and TRBJ1-5; unclear D gene. The V and J ends lost 4 bases and 2 bases respectively, with 6 bases between them. Germline V gene lookup returns CDR1 MGHDK and CDR2 SYGVNS. The length of the CDR3 is 13 residues. CDR3 DNA: TGTGCCAGCAGTGTAAGTGGCAATCAGCCCCAGCATTTT. It translates to CASSVSGNQPQHF.

The rearrangement links TRBV28 to TRBJ2-7; possibly TRBD1 for D (5 bases). Trimming pared 4 bases from V and 0 bases from J, leaving 13 bases between. The CDR3 totals 15 residues. The germline gives CDR1 MDHEN, CDR2 SYDVKM. The CDR3 is CASSSKTEFSYEQYF. The CDR3 bases are TGTGCCAGCAGTTCGAAGACAGAGTTCTCCTACGAGCAGTACTTC.

The genes are TRBV29-1 and TRBJ1-2, with D possibly matching TRBD1 (5 bases). This CDR3 contains 13 residues. CDR1 and CDR2 from the germline V gene are SQVTM and ANQGSEA. Trimming removed 7 bases at V and 6 bases at J, with 18 bases between. This chain's CDR3 is CSAPDGGEDGYTF. CDR3 DNA sequence: TGCAGCGCTCCTGACGGGGGAGAGGATGGCTACACCTTC.

This chain connects TRBV24-1 to TRBJ2-1; D perhaps matches TRBD2 (5 bases). Germline V gene lookup returns CDR1 KGHDR and CDR2 SFDVKD. The CDR3 runs to 15 residues. Trimming took off 6 bases at V and 6 bases at J, with 17 bases between the two ends. CDR3 amino acids: CATSPTEGWGNEQFF. DNA for the CDR3: TGTGCCACCAGTCCCACAGAGGGCTGGGGCAATGAGCAGTTCTTC.

As concerns this clone: The sample carries other DNA sequences with the same CDR3. This chain connects TRBV7-9 to TRBJ1-2; D is undetermined. The CDR3 loop spans 13 amino acids. The V end lost 1 base, the J end lost 2 bases, and 5 bases lay between the germline ends. Germline V gene lookup returns CDR1 SEHNR and CDR2 FQNEAQ (reference sequence). This CDR3 reads CASSLGQNYGYTF. In DNA form, the CDR3 reads TGTGCCAGCAGCTTAGGCCAGAACTATGGCTACACCTTC.

V usage is TRBV6-2 or TRBV6-3 and J usage is TRBJ2-7; the D gene is possibly TRBD1 (5 bases). This CDR3 region has 13 residues. The germline V and J ends were trimmed by 5 bases and 2 bases, with 10 bases remaining between them. Germline V lookup: CDR1 MNHEY, CDR2 SVGEGT. The CDR3 bases are TGTGCCAGCAGTACCGACAGTCCCTACGAGCAGTACTTC. Translating it yields CASSTDSPYEQYF.

The J gene is TRBJ2-2, the V gene TRBV7-2; D is perhaps TRBD2 (5 bases). Trimming stripped 2 bases from V and 1 base from J, with 5 bases between. This CDR3 is built from 14 residues. The V gene's germline CDR1 is SGHTA and CDR2 FQGNSA. CDR3 in amino acids: CASSLSGNTGELFF. As DNA, the CDR3 is TGTGCCAGCAGCTTAAGCGGGAACACCGGGGAGCTGTTTTTT.

The chain carries TRBV11-2 and TRBJ2-3, with D perhaps TRBD2 (6 bases). The V and J ends lost 5 bases and 0 bases respectively, with 21 bases between them. This CDR3 spans 18 amino acids. Germline CDR1 SGHAT, CDR2 FQNNGV. The DNA for the CDR3 is TGTGCCAGCAGCCCGAAGCGTGGGAGCGGGTCTAGCACAGATACGCAGTATTTT. Its protein product is CASSPKRGSGSSTDTQYF.

CDR3 loop: CASSPTLLAKNIQYF. Written as DNA, the CDR3 is TGTGCCAGCAGCCCTACGCTTCTAGCCAAAAACATTCAGTACTTC. The chain recombines TRBV7-3 with TRBJ2-4; D remains unclear. The germline V and J ends were trimmed by 5 bases and 0 bases, with 11 bases remaining between them. Germline V gene data show CDR1 as SGHTA and CDR2 as FQGTGA. The CDR3 consists of 15 residues.

The rearrangement links TRBV27 to TRBJ1-1; D possibly corresponds to TRBD1 (5 bases). The CDR3 spans 14 residues. The V gene's germline CDR1 is MNHEY and CDR2 SMNVEV (reference sequence). V was shortened by 5 bases and J by 0 bases, with 10 bases between the two germline ends. DNA for the CDR3: TGTGCCAGCAGTCCGGGACGAATGAACACTGAAGCTTTCTTT. Protein: CASSPGRMNTEAFF.

V usage is TRBV7-8 and J usage is TRBJ2-2; D gene uncertain. V was cut by 2 bases and J by 3 bases, with 10 bases left in between. Per the germline V gene, CDR1 is SGHVS and CDR2 is FQNEAQ. The CDR3 contains 15 residues. The chain's CDR3 is CASSLTGSYTGELFF. In DNA form, the CDR3 reads TGTGCCAGCAGCTTAACCGGATCCTACACCGGGGAGCTGTTTTTT. The entire variable domain, with the rest obtained from reference TRBV7-8 and TRBJ2-2, is as follows: GAGVSQSPRYKVAKRGQDVALRCDPISGHVSLFWYQQALGQGPEFLTYFQNEAQLDKSGLPSDRFFAERPEGSVSTLKIQRTQQEDSAVYLCASSLTGSYTGELFFGEGSRLTVL.

The genes are TRBV30 and TRBJ1-1; D is undetermined. This CDR3 is 14 amino acids long. Trimming took off 0 bases at V and 0 bases at J, with 8 bases between the two ends. The V gene's germline CDR1 is GTSNPN and CDR2 SVGIG (reference sequence). CDR3 sequence: CAWSVLALNTEAFF. The CDR3 DNA is TGTGCCTGGAGTGTACTCGCCCTGAACACTGAAGCTTTCTTT. The whole variable domain, remainder taken from reference TRBV30 and TRBJ1-1, is SQTIHQWPATLVQPVGSPLSLECTVEGTSNPNLYWYRQAAGRGLQLLFYSVGIGQISSEVPQNLSASRPQDRQFILSSKKLLLSDSGFYLCAWSVLALNTEAFFGQGTRLTVV.

This rearrangement joins TRBV28 to TRBJ2-5, with TRBD2 matching 9 bases. The CDR3 extends over 16 amino acids. The V gene's germline CDR1 is MDHEN and CDR2 SYDVKM. The trim removed 6 bases at V and 2 bases at J, leaving 10 bases unmatched. CDR3 amino acids: CASSPTAGGTQETQYF. The CDR3 coding sequence is TGTGCCAGCAGCCCTACTGCGGGAGGGACTCAAGAGACCCAGTACTTC.

V usage is TRBV9 and J usage is TRBJ1-1, with D unresolved. Per germline, CDR1 SGDLS and CDR2 YYNGEE. Trimming took 1 base from V and 1 from J, leaving 8 bases between them. This CDR3 spans 14 amino acids. The CDR3 region has the DNA TGTGCCAGCAGCGTAAGCGGGAGGAACACTGAAGCTTTCTTT. It encodes CASSVSGRNTEAFF.

The chain recombines TRBV24-1 with TRBJ2-1, with D uncertain. The germline V gene encodes CDR1 KGHDR and CDR2 SFDVKD. The CDR3 has 13 residues. V was shortened by 1 base and J by 6 bases, with 6 bases between the two germline ends. In nucleotides, the CDR3 is TGTGCCACCAGTGATTTCGGCGGCAATGAGCAGTTCTTC. The encoded protein is CATSDFGGNEQFF.

The rearrangement uses TRBV4-3 and TRBJ2-1; D may match TRBD1 or TRBD2 (5 bases each). The ends were cut back, 4 bases at V and 0 bases at J, with 13 bases in the middle. Germline V gene sequence: CDR1 LGHNA, CDR2 YSLEER. This CDR3 is built from 16 residues. The CDR3 region has the DNA TGCGCCAGCAGCCCCTTCCCAGGGAGCTCCTACAATGAGCAGTTCTTC. Its protein is CASSPFPGSSYNEQFF.

This chain uses TRBV6-1 with TRBJ1-5, with 9 bases identical to TRBD1. The CDR3 covers 14 residues. CDR1 and CDR2 (germline): MNHNS, SASEGT. V dropped 3 bases and J dropped 9; count of bases not matched to a gene: 6. The CDR3 sequence: CASSEGQGGLPQHF. In DNA, the CDR3 is TGTGCCAGCAGTGAGGGACAGGGAGGGCTGCCCCAGCATTTT.

The V gene is TRBV24-1, the J gene TRBJ2-1; TRBD2 aligns across 14 bases. The ends lost 3 bases at V and 0 bases at J; junction bases unmatched: 15. The CDR3 runs to 22 residues. The V gene's germline CDR1 is KGHDR and CDR2 SFDVKD. The CDR3 region is CATSDPLRTSGRYMSSYNEQFF. CDR3 coding DNA: TGTGCCACCAGTGATCCCTTACGGACTAGCGGGAGGTACATGAGCTCCTACAATGAGCAGTTCTTC.

The V call is TRBV4-2, the J call TRBJ2-1; 12 positions match TRBD2. The CDR3 is 16 residues long. CDR1 and CDR2 (germline): LGHNA, YNFKEQ. With V trimmed by 2 bases and J by 4 bases, 3 bases remained unmatched. CDR3 nucleotide sequence: TGTGCCAGCAGCCAACTAGCGGGAGGGGATTACAATGAGCAGTTCTTC. It yields the protein CASSQLAGGDYNEQFF.

J is TRBJ2-1 and V is TRBV24-1, with 14 positions matching TRBD2. CDR3 length equals 19 residues. Germline trimming cut 9 bases from V and 2 bases from J; bases unmatched to any gene: 14. Germline V gene data show CDR1 as KGHDR and CDR2 as SFDVKD. CDR3 sequence reads: CATGVMSGTSGGAYNEQFF. In DNA, the CDR3 is TGTGCCACCGGGGTAATGTCCGGGACTAGCGGGGGTGCCTACAATGAGCAGTTCTTC.